The source of this TCR beta chain is a study of OX40 agonist ivuxolimab in advanced cancers. Profiling relied on immunoSEQ multiplex PCR, and the TCRdb table lists in-frame clones only, not all of them. The table records roughly 61,000 clones, 80% to 90% of them present only once. Findings and caveats of the study: Circulating CD4+ and CD8+ T cells showed clonal expansion by week 6 at 0.1 to 3.0 mg/kg.

V lost 7 bases to trimming and J lost 9 bases; unmatched junction nucleotides: 14. The V gene's germline CDR1 is MNHNS and CDR2 SASEGT. This CDR3 has 15 amino acids. As concerns this clone: Its antigen is not known.

The TCR was taken from an adult with an advanced solid tumor such as melanoma, head and neck, liver or kidney cancer. This chain joins TRBV6-1 and TRBJ1-5; 8 bases agree with TRBD1. Source: CD4+ or CD8+ T cells sorted from blood, taken in a trial of the OX40 agonist ivuxolimab. In DNA form, the CDR3 reads TGTGCCAGCATAAATACACAGGGGGGACTATCGCCCCAGCATTTT. Protein product: CASINTQGGLSPQHF.